This paragraph covers one T cell receptor beta chain sequence. Germline V CDR1 and CDR2: MRHNA, SNTAGT. The V end lost 0 bases, the J end lost 5 bases, and 11 bases lay between the germline ends. The CDR3 consists of 15 residues. These data originate in a study of control samples from healthy donors and cancer patients. Profiled with immunoSEQ multiplex PCR; TCRdb holds only in-frame clones, not every one. The repertoire holds around 95,000 clones, with about 90% as singletons. The origin of this receptor is a woman in her fifties or sixties in good health. What was sequenced was blood. This sequence joins TRBV6-4 and TRBJ2-1; D is unresolved. CDR3 coding DNA: TGTGCCAGCAGTGACTCGCCTAGTTCCCACAATGAGCAGTTCTTC. Its translation: CASSDSPSSHNEQFF.